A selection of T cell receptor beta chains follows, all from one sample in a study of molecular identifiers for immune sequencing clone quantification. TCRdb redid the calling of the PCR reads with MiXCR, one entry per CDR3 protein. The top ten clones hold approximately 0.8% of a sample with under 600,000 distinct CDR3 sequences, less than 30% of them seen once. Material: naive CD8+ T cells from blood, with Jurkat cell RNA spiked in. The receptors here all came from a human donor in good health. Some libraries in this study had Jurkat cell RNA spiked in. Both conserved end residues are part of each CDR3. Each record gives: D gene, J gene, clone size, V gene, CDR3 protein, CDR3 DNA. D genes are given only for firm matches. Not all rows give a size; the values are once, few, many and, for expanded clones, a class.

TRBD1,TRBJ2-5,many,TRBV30,CAWTPGQTQETQYF,TGTGCCTGGACCCCGGGACAGACACAAGAGACCCAGTACTTC
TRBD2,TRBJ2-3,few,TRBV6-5,CASRLLAGTTDTQYF,TGTGCCAGCAGGCTACTAGCGGGGACCACAGATACGCAGTATTTT
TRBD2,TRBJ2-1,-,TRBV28,CASSLIWTSGNNEQFF,TGTGCCAGCAGTTTAATTTGGACTAGCGGAAACAATGAGCAGTTCTTC
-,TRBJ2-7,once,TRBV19,CASSGTSRHEQYF,TGTGCCAGTAGTGGGACATCTAGGCACGAGCAGTACTTC
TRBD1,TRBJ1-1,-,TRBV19,CASSILSGGKTEAFF,TGTGCCAGTAGTATCTTGTCAGGGGGCAAGACTGAAGCTTTCTTT
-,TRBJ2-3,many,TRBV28,CASSFPQPDTQYF,TGTGCCAGCAGTTTCCCACAACCAGATACGCAGTATTTT
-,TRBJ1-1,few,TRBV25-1,CASSEWGAAMNTEAFF,TGTGCCAGCAGTGAATGGGGCGCAGCCATGAACACTGAAGCTTTCTTT
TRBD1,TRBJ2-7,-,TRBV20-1,CSAQDRGDTYEQYF,TGCAGTGCCCAGGACAGGGGGGATACCTACGAGCAGTACTTC
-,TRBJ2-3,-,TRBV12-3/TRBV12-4,CAISSGLNTDTQYF,TGTGCCATTAGCTCTGGGCTAAACACAGATACGCAGTATTTT
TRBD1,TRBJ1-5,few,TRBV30,CAWSQGQGHYGPQHF,TGTGCCTGGAGTCAAGGACAGGGCCACTATGGGCCCCAGCATTTT
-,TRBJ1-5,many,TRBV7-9,CASSLQGAEKDNQPQHF,TGTGCCAGCAGCTTACAAGGGGCGGAAAAGGACAATCAGCCCCAGCATTTT
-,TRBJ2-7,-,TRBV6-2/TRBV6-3,CASREGNSYGQYF,TGTGCCAGCAGGGAAGGGAACTCCTACGGGCAGTACTTC
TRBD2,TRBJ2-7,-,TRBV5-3,CASSMGGVEFEQYF,TGTGCCAGCAGCATGGGAGGGGTGGAATTCGAGCAGTACTTC
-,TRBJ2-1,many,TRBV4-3,CASSQDRVNEQFF,TGCGCCAGCAGCCAAGACAGGGTCAATGAGCAGTTCTTC
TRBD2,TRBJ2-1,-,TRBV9,CASSGSAGGSWGEQFF,TGTGCCAGCAGCGGATCTGCCGGCGGGAGCTGGGGTGAGCAGTTCTTC
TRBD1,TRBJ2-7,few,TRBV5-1,CASSNTGVYEQYF,TGCGCCAGCAGTAACACAGGGGTCTACGAGCAGTACTTC
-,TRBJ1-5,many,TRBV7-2,CASSLGEGVGNQPQHF,TGTGCCAGCAGCTTGGGGGAGGGTGTCGGCAATCAGCCCCAGCATTTT
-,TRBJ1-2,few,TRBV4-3,CASSQAGGLTYGYTF,TGCGCCAGCAGCCAGGCTGGGGGTCTCACTTATGGCTACACCTTC
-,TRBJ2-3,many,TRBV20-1,CSTHEGGTDTQYF,TGCAGTACACACGAAGGGGGCACAGATACGCAGTATTTT
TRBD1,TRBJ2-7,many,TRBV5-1,CASSLGARTGTYEQYF,TGCGCCAGCAGCTTGGGGGCCCGGACAGGAACCTACGAGCAGTACTTC
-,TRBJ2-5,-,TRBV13,CASSLAGSVLETQYF,TGTGCCAGCAGCTTAGCTGGCTCCGTATTAGAGACCCAGTACTTC
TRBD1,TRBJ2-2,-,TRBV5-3,CASSSGTGGPRGTGELFF,TGTGCCAGCAGCTCGGGGACAGGGGGCCCCCGCGGCACCGGGGAGCTGTTTTTT
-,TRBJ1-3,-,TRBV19,CASSANRISGNTIYF,TGTGCCAGTAGTGCTAATAGGATCTCTGGAAACACCATATATTTT
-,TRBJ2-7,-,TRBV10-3,CAISEGVRVYEQYF,TGTGCCATCAGTGAGGGGGTTCGAGTTTACGAGCAGTACTTC
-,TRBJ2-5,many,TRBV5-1,CASSSDGGVETQYF,TGCGCCAGCAGCTCGGACGGAGGTGTGGAGACCCAGTACTTC
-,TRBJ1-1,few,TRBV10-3,CAISEAVGRTEAFF,TGTGCCATCAGTGAAGCAGTGGGGAGGACTGAAGCTTTCTTT
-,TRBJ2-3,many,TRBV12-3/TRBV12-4,CASSGKRAPTDTQYF,TGTGCCAGCAGCGGAAAGCGGGCGCCAACAGATACGCAGTATTTT
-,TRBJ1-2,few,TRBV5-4,CASSLESASFNYGYTF,TGTGCCAGCAGCCTGGAATCAGCTTCATTTAACTATGGCTACACCTTC
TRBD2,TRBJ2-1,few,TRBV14,CASSPQWSGGHNEQFF,TGTGCCAGCAGCCCCCAGTGGAGCGGGGGTCACAATGAGCAGTTCTTC
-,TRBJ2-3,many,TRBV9,CASSAPTDTQYF,TGTGCCAGCAGCGCACCCACAGATACGCAGTATTTT
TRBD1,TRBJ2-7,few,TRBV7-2,CASSSGIRTGLSYEQYF,TGTGCCAGCAGCTCGGGTATCAGGACAGGGCTTTCCTACGAGCAGTACTTC
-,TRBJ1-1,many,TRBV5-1,CASSLAFGGLAEAFF,TGCGCCAGCAGCTTGGCCTTTGGGGGGCTCGCTGAAGCTTTCTTT
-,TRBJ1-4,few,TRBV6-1,CASSGPTTTNEKLFF,TGTGCCAGCAGTGGCCCGACAACAACTAATGAAAAACTGTTTTTT